These T cell receptor beta chains were read from a single sample in a study of OX40 agonist ivuxolimab in advanced cancers. The method was immunoSEQ multiplex PCR; TCRdb's version includes in-frame clones alone and lacks a portion of them. The sample has around 39,000 clones, 88% seen once. Material: CD4+ or CD8+ T cells sorted from blood, obtained in a trial of the OX40 agonist ivuxolimab. These receptors were obtained from an adult with an advanced solid tumor such as melanoma, head and neck, liver or kidney cancer. The conserved cysteine and the conserved F or W are not part of the CDR3 here.

ASKKQVNTGELF,TRBV19,TRBJ2-2
ASSFSSGGFRSYEQY,TRBV7-2,TRBJ2-7
ASRSRGWERTDTQY,TRBV4-1,TRBJ2-3
ASSLDGWKETQY,TRBV5-1,TRBJ2-5
ASSLGGGGTDTQY,TRBV7-6,TRBJ2-3
ASLIVGGNTIY,TRBV12-5,TRBJ1-3
AISESSINTDTQY,TRBV10-3,TRBJ2-3
ASSEREHLAKNIQY,TRBV6-1,TRBJ2-4
ASRLDRGYGTNEKLF,TRBV2,TRBJ1-4
SVSIGGENTEAF,TRBV29-1,TRBJ1-1
ASSPSYGVHNEQF,TRBV18,TRBJ2-1
ASRWTLAKNIQY,TRBV2,TRBJ2-4
ASSLFGDRFWYEQY,TRBV5-6,TRBJ2-7
ASSGTGGFYEQY,TRBV6-1,TRBJ2-7
ASSLGRLAYEQY,TRBV11-2,TRBJ2-7